A selection of T cell receptor beta chains follows, all from one sample in a study of T cell responses to AZD1222 COVID-19 vaccine. The data were produced by immunoSEQ multiplex PCR, yet TCRdb's version contains in-frame clones alone and is incomplete. The table lists 90,000 to 130,000 clones, around 93% of them singletons. Sequencing was performed on peripheral blood, taken 28 days after the second AZD1222 dose. Source of these receptors: an adult who received the AZD1222 COVID-19 vaccine. CDR3s include the opening cysteine and the closing phenylalanine or tryptophan. D genes are given only for firm matches. Clone size is shown for a subset of rows, as once, few, many or a class of expanded clone.

d_gene: NA
abundance: once
v_gene: TRBV14
j_gene: TRBJ1-6
CDR3aa: CASSQLRAVGSPLHF
CDR3nt: TGTGCCAGCAGCCAGCTTCGGGCAGTAGGTTCACCCCTCCACTTT

d_gene: NA
abundance: NA
v_gene: TRBV7-9
j_gene: TRBJ1-2
CDR3aa: CASSLGRSDHRYGYTF
CDR3nt: TGTGCCAGCAGCTTAGGACGTTCCGACCACCGATATGGCTACACCTTC

d_gene: NA
abundance: once
v_gene: TRBV12-5
j_gene: TRBJ1-5
CDR3aa: CASGLGVSRPQHF
CDR3nt: TGTGCTAGTGGTTTGGGGGTCTCTCGACCCCAGCATTTT

d_gene: NA
abundance: NA
v_gene: TRBV2
j_gene: TRBJ1-5
CDR3aa: CASSELFTVGQPQHF
CDR3nt: TGTGCCAGCAGTGAATTGTTCACCGTGGGCCAGCCCCAGCATTTT

d_gene: NA
abundance: NA
v_gene: TRBV5-1
j_gene: TRBJ1-1
CDR3aa: CASSLQIGGNTEAFF
CDR3nt: TGCGCCAGCAGCCTTCAGATCGGGGGGAACACTGAAGCTTTCTTT

d_gene: NA
abundance: NA
v_gene: TRBV28
j_gene: TRBJ1-5
CDR3aa: CASSLTLDSINQPQHF
CDR3nt: TGTGCCAGCAGTTTGACTCTGGACAGCATCAATCAGCCCCAGCATTTT

d_gene: NA
abundance: NA
v_gene: TRBV10-1
j_gene: TRBJ1-2
CDR3aa: CASSAGQTTSYTF
CDR3nt: TGCGCCAGCAGTGCCGGACAGACTACCAGCTACACCTTC

d_gene: NA
abundance: NA
v_gene: TRBV5-4
j_gene: TRBJ1-6
CDR3aa: CASSLTDFANSPLHF
CDR3nt: TGTGCCAGCAGCTTAACGGATTTTGCTAATTCACCCCTCCACTTT

d_gene: TRBD1
abundance: once
v_gene: TRBV6-1
j_gene: TRBJ1-2
CDR3aa: CASSEGGRQGGHYGYTF
CDR3nt: TGTGCCAGCAGTGAAGGGGGCCGACAGGGAGGGCACTATGGCTACACCTTC

d_gene: NA
abundance: NA
v_gene: TRBV2
j_gene: TRBJ1-2
CDR3aa: CASPTPRLGKGYTF
CDR3nt: TGTGCCAGCCCAACCCCCCGACTGGGGAAAGGCTACACCTTC

d_gene: NA
abundance: NA
v_gene: TRBV9
j_gene: TRBJ2-3
CDR3aa: CASSFSGSSTDTQYF
CDR3nt: TGTGCCAGCAGTTTTAGCGGTTCTAGCACAGATACGCAGTATTTT

d_gene: NA
abundance: NA
v_gene: TRBV27
j_gene: TRBJ2-3
CDR3aa: CASRPPGTLVTDTQYF
CDR3nt: TGTGCCAGCAGGCCCCCTGGGACACTAGTAACAGATACGCAGTATTTT

d_gene: TRBD2
abundance: NA
v_gene: TRBV5-1
j_gene: TRBJ2-1
CDR3aa: CASSLGTSGSYEQFF
CDR3nt: TGCGCCAGCAGCTTGGGGACTAGCGGGAGCTATGAGCAGTTCTTC

d_gene: TRBD1
abundance: few
v_gene: TRBV7-6
j_gene: TRBJ2-7
CDR3aa: CASSLNRDRGYEQYF
CDR3nt: TGTGCCAGCAGCCTGAACCGGGACAGGGGTTACGAGCAGTACTTC

d_gene: NA
abundance: NA
v_gene: TRBV7-2
j_gene: TRBJ1-1
CDR3aa: CASSSYVLSGTEAFF
CDR3nt: TGTGCCAGCAGCTCATATGTCCTTTCTGGCACTGAAGCTTTCTTT

d_gene: TRBD1
abundance: NA
v_gene: TRBV19
j_gene: TRBJ1-4
CDR3aa: CASSIRTGVGEKLFF
CDR3nt: TGTGCCAGTAGTATTCGGACAGGGGTGGGTGAAAAACTGTTTTTT

d_gene: TRBD2
abundance: NA
v_gene: TRBV5-1
j_gene: TRBJ2-2
CDR3aa: CASTAAGTSVTGELFF
CDR3nt: TGCGCCAGCACCGCCGCGGGGACTAGCGTTACCGGGGAGCTGTTTTTT

d_gene: NA
abundance: few
v_gene: TRBV10-2
j_gene: TRBJ2-1
CDR3aa: CASSESRPPDPQFF
CDR3nt: TGCGCCAGCAGTGAGTCGAGACCCCCGGACCCGCAGTTCTTC

d_gene: NA
abundance: once
v_gene: TRBV4-2
j_gene: TRBJ2-7
CDR3aa: CASSRQGSTAGLAYEQYF
CDR3nt: TGTGCCAGCAGCCGACAAGGCTCGACAGCCGGATTGGCCTACGAGCAGTACTTC

d_gene: NA
abundance: NA
v_gene: TRBV19
j_gene: TRBJ2-2
CDR3aa: CASSIVRAGELFF
CDR3nt: TGTGCCAGTAGTATAGTGAGGGCCGGGGAGCTGTTTTTT

d_gene: NA
abundance: NA
v_gene: TRBV29-1
j_gene: TRBJ2-5
CDR3aa: CSVGKAGIRIQETQYF
CDR3nt: TGCAGCGTTGGTAAAGCAGGGATTCGGATTCAAGAGACCCAGTACTTC

d_gene: NA
abundance: NA
v_gene: TRBV6-5
j_gene: TRBJ1-2
CDR3aa: CASRVDGWSGYTF
CDR3nt: TGTGCCAGCAGGGTGGACGGCTGGAGTGGCTACACCTTC

d_gene: NA
abundance: NA
v_gene: TRBV6-5
j_gene: TRBJ2-3
CDR3aa: CASRTDTTDTQYF
CDR3nt: TGTGCCAGCAGAACAGATACCACAGATACGCAGTATTTT

d_gene: NA
abundance: NA
v_gene: TRBV4-1
j_gene: TRBJ1-5
CDR3aa: CASSQFWGASQPQHF
CDR3nt: TGCGCCAGCAGCCAATTTTGGGGGGCTAGTCAGCCCCAGCATTTT

d_gene: NA
abundance: NA
v_gene: TRBV25-1
j_gene: TRBJ1-2
CDR3aa: CASSDLTRGRGYTF
CDR3nt: TGTGCCAGCAGTGACCTTACTAGAGGACGTGGCTACACCTTC

d_gene: TRBD2
abundance: NA
v_gene: TRBV18
j_gene: TRBJ2-1
CDR3aa: CASSSIPGLPIYNEQFF
CDR3nt: TGTGCCAGCTCATCGATTCCGGGACTACCGATCTACAATGAGCAGTTCTTC

d_gene: NA
abundance: NA
v_gene: TRBV18
j_gene: TRBJ2-2
CDR3aa: CASSGTTNTGELFF
CDR3nt: TGTGCCAGCTCCGGGACAACTAACACCGGGGAGCTGTTTTTT

d_gene: TRBD1
abundance: NA
v_gene: TRBV2
j_gene: TRBJ1-2
CDR3aa: CASHRGPPYGYTF
CDR3nt: TGTGCCAGCCACAGGGGGCCCCCCTATGGCTACACCTTC

d_gene: TRBD1
abundance: NA
v_gene: TRBV28
j_gene: TRBJ1-2
CDR3aa: CATLTGGPNYGYTF
CDR3nt: TGTGCCACGCTGACAGGGGGCCCCAACTATGGCTACACCTTC

d_gene: NA
abundance: NA
v_gene: TRBV12-3/TRBV12-4
j_gene: TRBJ2-5
CDR3aa: CASSREETQYF
CDR3nt: TGTGCCAGCAGCCGGGAGGAGACCCAGTACTTC

d_gene: NA
abundance: NA
v_gene: TRBV12-3/TRBV12-4
j_gene: TRBJ1-1
CDR3aa: CASSLVNTEAFF
CDR3nt: TGTGCCAGCAGTTTAGTGAACACTGAAGCTTTCTTT

d_gene: TRBD1
abundance: NA
v_gene: TRBV6-5
j_gene: TRBJ1-2
CDR3aa: CASSPRGQGLYGYTF
CDR3nt: TGTGCCAGCAGTCCCCGAGGACAGGGACTTTATGGCTACACCTTC

d_gene: TRBD2
abundance: NA
v_gene: TRBV4-1
j_gene: TRBJ2-6
CDR3aa: CASSRGTSGGSGANVLTF
CDR3nt: TGCGCCAGCAGCCGGGGGACTAGCGGGGGCTCTGGGGCCAACGTCCTGACTTTC

d_gene: NA
abundance: NA
v_gene: TRBV19
j_gene: TRBJ2-5
CDR3aa: CASSIYQGSGQETQYF
CDR3nt: TGTGCCAGTAGTATATATCAGGGGTCGGGCCAAGAGACCCAGTACTTC

d_gene: TRBD1
abundance: NA
v_gene: TRBV10-3
j_gene: TRBJ1-4
CDR3aa: CAISEKGAWEKLFF
CDR3nt: TGTGCCATCAGTGAAAAGGGGGCGTGGGAAAAACTGTTTTTT

d_gene: TRBD1
abundance: NA
v_gene: TRBV19
j_gene: TRBJ1-1
CDR3aa: CASSIPDRGRVLTEAFF
CDR3nt: TGTGCCAGTAGTATACCCGACAGGGGGCGCGTATTGACTGAAGCTTTCTTT

d_gene: NA
abundance: NA
v_gene: TRBV7-9
j_gene: TRBJ1-1
CDR3aa: CASSFAPAGLAEAFF
CDR3nt: TGTGCCAGCAGCTTCGCTCCGGCGGGTCTCGCTGAAGCTTTCTTT

d_gene: TRBD2
abundance: NA
v_gene: TRBV3-1/TRBV3-2
j_gene: TRBJ2-1
CDR3aa: CATRLGAGGYNEQFF
CDR3nt: TGTGCCACCAGGCTGGGGGCGGGAGGGTACAATGAGCAGTTCTTC

d_gene: TRBD2
abundance: NA
v_gene: TRBV27
j_gene: TRBJ2-1
CDR3aa: CASSSSGGYNEQFF
CDR3nt: TGTGCCAGCAGTTCTAGCGGGGGCTACAATGAGCAGTTCTTC

d_gene: NA
abundance: NA
v_gene: TRBV9
j_gene: TRBJ2-7
CDR3aa: CASSGSPGLSSYEQYF
CDR3nt: TGTGCCAGCAGCGGTTCACCGGGACTCTCCTCCTACGAGCAGTACTTC

d_gene: NA
abundance: NA
v_gene: TRBV5-1
j_gene: TRBJ2-5
CDR3aa: CASSFWFGAETQYF
CDR3nt: TGCGCCAGCAGCTTTTGGTTCGGAGCAGAGACCCAGTACTTC

d_gene: TRBD1
abundance: NA
v_gene: TRBV25-1
j_gene: TRBJ1-1
CDR3aa: CASSARDRPYTEAFF
CDR3nt: TGTGCCAGCAGTGCAAGGGACAGACCCTACACTGAAGCTTTCTTT

d_gene: NA
abundance: once
v_gene: TRBV30
j_gene: TRBJ1-2
CDR3aa: CAWSRDGPNYGYTF
CDR3nt: TGTGCCTGGAGTCGGGACGGACCCAACTATGGCTACACCTTC

d_gene: NA
abundance: NA
v_gene: TRBV4-1
j_gene: TRBJ1-1
CDR3aa: CASSQDMNTEAFF
CDR3nt: TGCGCCAGCAGCCAAGATATGAACACTGAAGCTTTCTTT

d_gene: NA
abundance: NA
v_gene: TRBV2
j_gene: TRBJ1-1
CDR3aa: CATDGFFFMNTEAFF
CDR3nt: TGTGCCACCGACGGATTTTTCTTCATGAACACTGAAGCTTTCTTT

d_gene: NA
abundance: NA
v_gene: TRBV27
j_gene: TRBJ1-4
CDR3aa: CASSLTNRAEKLFF
CDR3nt: TGTGCCAGCAGTTTAACTAACCGGGCTGAAAAACTGTTTTTT

d_gene: NA
abundance: NA
v_gene: TRBV27
j_gene: TRBJ2-5
CDR3aa: CASSLNWAQETQYF
CDR3nt: TGTGCCAGCAGTTTGAACTGGGCCCAAGAGACCCAGTACTTC

d_gene: TRBD1
abundance: NA
v_gene: TRBV6-5
j_gene: TRBJ1-2
CDR3aa: CASRTGQGEGYTF
CDR3nt: TGTGCCAGCAGAACAGGACAGGGGGAAGGCTACACCTTC

d_gene: TRBD2
abundance: NA
v_gene: TRBV5-1
j_gene: TRBJ2-5
CDR3aa: CASSLGASGGLPFETQYF
CDR3nt: TGCGCCAGCAGCTTGGGTGCTAGCGGGGGCCTCCCGTTCGAGACCCAGTACTTC